This T cell receptor beta chain was documented in a study of identifying expanded T cells in peripheral blood. Notes on the study in general: Across healthy donors, higher total template counts meant significantly greater roughly two-week count variance.

With regard to this clone: Antigen unknown. Other DNA sequences within the sample encode an identical CDR3.

This CDR3 spans 16 amino acids. The germline gives CDR1 KGHSH, CDR2 LQKENI. The V gene lost 2 bases and the J gene lost 4 bases, with 17 bases spanning the gap. Profiling relied on immunoSEQ multiplex PCR, and the TCRdb table lists in-frame clones only, not all of them. Among approximately 130,000 clones listed, around 84% were seen once. This clonotype was obtained from a person between 18 and 75 years old in good health. The sample taken for sequencing was blood. V usage is TRBV18 and J usage is TRBJ1-2, with D perhaps TRBD1 (5 bases). CDR3 bases: TGTGCCAGCTCACCAAGCGTCGGGGCGGGTGGCTATGGCTACACCTTC. Translation: CASSPSVGAGGYGYTF.